This TCR beta chain was sequenced during a study of T cells after posttransplantation cyclophosphamide. The CDR3 has 12 residues. Trimming removed 3 bases from V and 3 bases from J, with 4 bases in between. Germline assignment: CDR1 SGHNT and CDR2 YYREEE (reference sequence). Concerning this clone itself: Its matching antigen is unknown.

General study points: Later blood repertoires were often dominated by clones from the donor CD8+ memory compartment. TRB overlap between skin or GI tissue T cells and blood was limited. Recipient CMV seropositivity and CMV reactivation strongly tracked TRB clonality.

TCRdb's copy holds only in-frame clones and misses some; the assay was immunoSEQ multiplex PCR. Of 9,500 to 14,000 clones listed, about 93% were seen once; the top ten hold around 3.6%. A marrow graft followed busulfan-fludarabine conditioning, with cyclophosphamide on days +3 and +4. J is TRBJ2-1 and V is TRBV5-4; D unclear. Specimen: PBMCs, collected after allogeneic stem cell transplant with posttransplant cyclophosphamide. The sequence derives from a female patient younger than 45 who received an allogeneic stem cell transplant from an unrelated donor, was CMV-positive, and had no GVHD. Some T cells may be supplied by the graft donor. The CDR3 protein is CASSYNYNEQFF. Here the CDR3 DNA reads TGTGCCAGCAGCTACAACTACAATGAGCAGTTCTTC.